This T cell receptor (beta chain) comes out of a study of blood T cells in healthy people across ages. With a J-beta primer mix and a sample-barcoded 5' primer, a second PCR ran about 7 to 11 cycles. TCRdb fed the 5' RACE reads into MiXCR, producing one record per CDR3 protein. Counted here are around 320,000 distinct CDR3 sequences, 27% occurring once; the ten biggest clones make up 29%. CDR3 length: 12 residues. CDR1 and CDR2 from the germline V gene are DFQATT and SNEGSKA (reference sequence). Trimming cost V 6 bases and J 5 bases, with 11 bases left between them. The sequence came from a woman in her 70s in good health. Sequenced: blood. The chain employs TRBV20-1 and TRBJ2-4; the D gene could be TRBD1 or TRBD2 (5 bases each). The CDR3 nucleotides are TGCAGTGCAGGGGACGTTGAAAACATTCAGTACTTC. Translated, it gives CSAGDVENIQYF.